This T cell receptor beta chain was identified in a study of blood T cell repertoires in COVID-19 (TCRdb year 2020). About the study as a whole: The collaborator samples originated in the United States, Italy and Spain and spanned the acute and convalescent phases of COVID-19. A de-identified subject ID, COVID-19 status, age in years and sex were almost always included in the sample metadata. The material from the prospective study consisted of cDNA or gDNA derived from T cells, B-cell-depleted T cells, or PBMCs. Deeply sampled blood TCRbeta repertoires from subjects exposed to, actively infected with, or recovered from COVID-19 were included in the dataset. The samples were drawn from two sources: the first 160 participants of the ongoing ImmuneRACE study, and over 950 subjects contributed by 6 global collaborators. The repertoires were released in a freely available public database intended as a resource for research on the immune response to SARS-CoV-2. HLA class I and class II types, where available, came from metadata supplied by the sample provider rather than from assay-based typing. Here is what the overall study found, with its caveats: The amount of clinical and demographic metadata varied by source and participant and was provided uncurated.

Each collaborating institution followed its own protocols to collect whole blood in K2EDTA tubes. For TCRbeta analysis, collaborators shipped samples in one of three forms: frozen whole blood, isolated PBMCs, or DNA extracted from either of those sample types. About this clone itself: This receptor's antigen is unknown. An end of the junction differs from the germline gene, which may be a read error.

The germline V gene (reference sequence) gives CDR1 as MNHEY and CDR2 as SMNVEV. The CDR3 starts with the cysteine, ends with the phenylalanine, and has 12 residues. The CDR3 DNA has 36 bases and is translated from base 1. The immunoSEQ Assay, a bias-controlled multiplex PCR, was used to amplify TCRbeta CDR3 regions from genomic DNA. Per the authors' processing: Nucleated cell counts per sample were estimated from amplification of reference gene primers within the assay. Sequence reads were collapsed and filtered to measure the absolute abundance of every unique TCRbeta CDR3 rearrangement. Productive Simpson clonality was computed per sample as the square root of Simpson's diversity index over productive rearrangements. Sourced from immuneACCESS, this table was stored by TCRdb with only in-frame sequences that have V and J called. A share of the clones is absent; for the studies checked, an unresolved V gene accounts for under half, and the remainder has no known explanation. The D gene and trimming were derived from the DNA, and the V and J assignments and clone size from that table. The table for this sample lists some 74,000 clones; 65% to 85% of them were counted only once. The ten largest make up roughly 15% of the sample.

This receptor was taken from a man between 70 and 80 years old with active or convalescent COVID-19. Sequencing used peripheral blood. The chain is encoded by TRBV27 joined to TRBJ1-5; the D gene cannot be named for sure. This receptor has the CDR3 CASSSAPPIALF. The sequenced DNA is TGTGCCAGCAGTTCCGCACCACCTATCGCTCTTTTT.